The 8 T cell receptor beta chains given below trace back to one sample, sequenced in a study of shared clonotypes between healthy human individuals (dated by TCRdb to 2020 to 2022). The library was prepared using the immunoSEQ multiplex PCR assay. The table comes from immuneACCESS by way of TCRdb, which keeps in-frame sequences with V and J called. Part of the clones is missing from these tables; in studies checked, under half for an unresolved V gene and the rest for unknown reasons. This sample is represented by around 690,000 clones; around 90% of them were singletons. 34% of the sample rests with the top ten. Specimen: memory CD8+ T cells from PBMCs. In light of the paper, this sample's cell subset or site label describes: CD45RO+ cells pooled with CCR7-negative TemRA cells. These receptors came from a man aged 18 to 30 in good health. Some clones in this sample may be carry-over from other donors' samples.

The genes are TRBV28 and TRBJ2-7; 9 nucleotides align to TRBD1. The CDR3 loop spans 17 amino acids. The germline gives CDR1 MDHEN, CDR2 SYDVKM. V lost 5 bases, J lost 2 bases, and 13 bases stayed unmatched. In DNA, the CDR3 is TGTGCCAGCAGTCAAGGGACAGGGTTTCCCGAAACCTACGAGCAGTACTTC. Amino acid sequence: CASSQGTGFPETYEQYF.

The V call is TRBV29-1, the J call TRBJ1-1; TRBD1 aligns across 10 bases. Germline CDR1 reads SQVTM; CDR2 reads ANQGSEA. The CDR3 is made up of 13 amino acids. V was pared by 7 bases and J by 4 bases, with 6 bases of the junction left unmatched. The CDR3: CSAAGQGSTEAFF. The CDR3 DNA reads TGCAGCGCGGCGGGACAGGGGTCCACTGAAGCTTTCTTT.

The chain recombines TRBV13 with TRBJ2-7; 7 nucleotides line up with TRBD1. CDR1 PRHDT and CDR2 FYEKMQ come from the germline V gene (reference sequence). The CDR3 consists of 13 residues. V gave up 3 bases and J gave up 3 bases; unmatched junction bases: 2. CDR3 sequence: CASSFGQVYEQYF. The CDR3 DNA is TGTGCCAGCAGCTTCGGACAGGTCTACGAGCAGTACTTC.

This chain connects TRBV14 to TRBJ2-7; D is perhaps TRBD2 (5 bases). The CDR3 extends over 13 amino acids. The germline V and J ends were trimmed by 2 bases and 2 bases, with 7 bases remaining between them. Germline V lookup: CDR1 SGHDN, CDR2 FVKESK. CDR3: CASSQSGTYEQYF. The DNA of the CDR3 is TGTGCCAGCAGCCAATCCGGGACCTACGAGCAGTACTTC.

This clone was recorded once. This chain joins TRBV5-1 and TRBJ1-2, with unresolved D. Germline CDR1 SGHRS, CDR2 YFSETQ. The length of the CDR3 is 17 residues. Trimming took off 0 bases at V and 6 bases at J, with 21 bases between the two ends. The CDR3 is CASSLATGMKGGDGYTF. Written as DNA, the CDR3 is TGCGCCAGCAGCTTGGCCACTGGGATGAAGGGAGGAGATGGCTACACCTTC.

The rearrangement joins TRBV21-1 to TRBJ2-1. TRBV21-1 is a listed pseudogene. The CDR3 is 15 amino acids. The CDR3 reads CASSKGDPGRGEQFF. As DNA, the CDR3 is TGTGCCAGCAGCAAAGGGGACCCGGGACGAGGTGAGCAGTTCTTC.

The V and J genes are TRBV9 and TRBJ1-1; tentative D call: TRBD1 (6 bases). V was shortened by 4 bases and J by 2 bases, with 12 bases between the two germline ends. The CDR3 extends over 14 amino acids. Germline CDR1 SGDLS, CDR2 YYNGEE. The CDR3 DNA reads TGTGCCAGCAGCTCCACCGGGACAAACACTGAAGCTTTCTTT. Translated: CASSSTGTNTEAFF.

The chain combines TRBV5-8 with TRBJ2-7, with 8 bases that match TRBD1. Germline V gene data show CDR1 as SGHTS and CDR2 as YDEGEE. This CDR3 contains 15 residues. Trimming at V came to 1 base and at J to 5 bases, leaving 8 bases not matched to a gene. CDR3 in DNA: TGTGCCAGCAGCTTGAGTCGACAGGGGAAGGACGAGCAGTACTTC. Its protein is CASSLSRQGKDEQYF.